The sequence of this T cell receptor beta chain was determined in a study of OX40 agonist ivuxolimab in advanced cancers. Whole-study context: An agonistic anti-OX40 (CD134) antibody, ivuxolimab, was used to treat the patients.

Sequenced by immunoSEQ multiplex PCR; TCRdb stores in-frame clones only, minus some. The repertoire holds about 26,000 clones, with around 90% as singletons. This clone was seen only once. The sample here was CD4+ or CD8+ T cells sorted from blood, taken in a trial of the OX40 agonist ivuxolimab. This TCR derives from an adult with an advanced solid tumor such as melanoma, head and neck, liver or kidney cancer.

The CDR3 DNA reads TGTGCCAGCAGACGGGGGTCCGGGGAGCTGTTTTTT. This encodes CASRRGSGELFF. The gene calls are TRBV27 and TRBJ2-2, with D tentatively TRBD2 (6 bases). This CDR3 region has 12 residues. Germline CDR1 is MNHEY and CDR2 is SMNVEV (reference sequence). Trimming took off 6 bases at V and 6 bases at J, with 8 bases between the two ends.